Following are 2 T cell receptor beta chains from one sample sequenced in a study of blood T cell repertoires in COVID-19. Produced via immunoSEQ multiplex PCR; TCRdb's table is partial and in-frame only. Found here are more than 100,000 clones, 75% to 90% of them singletons; the top ten hold 25% to 30%. Sequences were obtained from peripheral blood. All receptors derive from a woman aged 65 to 85 with acute or convalescent COVID-19.

The chain combines TRBV10-1 with TRBJ2-1; tentatively, D is TRBD1 (5 bases). Germline assignment: CDR1 WNHNN and CDR2 SYGVQD (reference sequence). CDR3 length: 15 residues. V was clipped by 4 bases and J by 4 bases, with 14 bases between them. CDR3 coding DNA: TGCGCCAGCAGTGGGGGCAGGCCACCATACAATGAGCAGTTCTTC. Translating it yields CASSGGRPPYNEQFF.

The chain joins TRBV5-1 to TRBJ2-1; TRBD1 might be the D (6 bases). CDR1 SGHRS and CDR2 YFSETQ come from the germline V gene. The V end lost 1 base, the J end lost 4 bases, and 15 bases lay between the germline ends. The CDR3 has 16 amino acids. The CDR3 is CASSLRPTGTYNEQFF. The CDR3 DNA reads TGCGCCAGCAGCTTGAGGCCAACAGGGACGTACAATGAGCAGTTCTTC.